Following are 26 T cell receptor beta chains from one sample sequenced in a study of blood T cell repertoires in COVID-19. Assay: immunoSEQ multiplex PCR; the TCRdb copy retains only in-frame clones and omits some. The sample consists of approximately 190,000 clones, 84% of them appearing once. The source material was peripheral blood. Source of these receptors: a man in his thirties or forties with active or convalescent COVID-19.

The rearrangement uses TRBV21-1 and TRBJ2-5; TRBD2 reflects the table's D call only, with no check against the DNA. TRBV21-1 is designated a pseudogene. The CDR3 has 17 amino acids. The CDR3 coding sequence is TGTGCCAGCACCGTCCTTACTAGCGCGAGACCAAAAGAGACCCAGTACTTC. The encoded protein is CASTVLTSARPKETQYF.

V usage is TRBV24-1 and J usage is TRBJ1-2, with 8 bases fitting TRBD1. Germline lookup yields CDR1 KGHDR and CDR2 SFDVKD. V trimming: 4 bases; J trimming: 5 bases; junction bases outside the gene matches: 14. The CDR3 extends over 17 amino acids. The CDR3 sequence: CATSDRKGTGRVYGYTF. CDR3 in DNA: TGTGCCACCAGTGACCGCAAGGGGACAGGTCGTGTTTATGGCTACACCTTC.

This clone was seen just once. The chain combines TRBV30 with TRBJ1-2; TRBD1 matches at 7 bases. Unmatched junction bases numbered 8, after V lost 2 bases and J lost 2 bases. The CDR3 has 15 residues. Germline V gene sequence: CDR1 GTSNPN, CDR2 SVGIG (reference sequence). CDR3 in amino acids: CAWSPGPGQNYGYTF. As DNA, the CDR3 is TGTGCCTGGAGTCCCGGTCCGGGACAGAACTATGGCTACACCTTC. The full variable domain, in which reference TRBV30 and TRBJ1-2 provide the parts outside the CDR3, is SQTIHQWPATLVQPVGSPLSLECTVEGTSNPNLYWYRQAAGRGLQLLFYSVGIGQISSEVPQNLSASRPQDRQFILSSKKLLLSDSGFYLCAWSPGPGQNYGYTFGSGTRLTVV.

This clone appeared a few times. In DNA, the CDR3 is TGTGCCAGCAGCTTGGTAGGGGCGGAGTTCTTC. As protein: CASSLVGAEFF. The chain combines TRBV5-8 with TRBJ2-1, with D perhaps TRBD1 (5 bases). Germline CDR1 reads SGHTS; CDR2 reads YDEGEE. The CDR3 spans 11 residues. The V and J ends lost 0 bases and 14 bases respectively, with 9 bases between them.

The J gene is TRBJ1-5, the V gene TRBV2; tentatively, D is TRBD1 (6 bases). In germline, CDR1 is SNHLY, CDR2 FYNNEI. V gave up 4 bases and J gave up 2 bases, with 18 bases separating them. The CDR3 has 17 amino acids. The CDR3 DNA reads TGTGCCAGCAGTGGTAACGGACAGTTGATGCGCAATCAGCCCCAGCATTTT. This gives the protein CASSGNGQLMRNQPQHF. Full variable domain (rest looked up from reference TRBV2 and TRBJ1-5): EPEVTQTPSHQVTQMGQEVILRCVPISNHLYFYWYRQILGQKVEFLVSFYNNEISEKSEIFDDQFSVERPDGSNFTLKIRSTKLEDSAMYFCASSGNGQLMRNQPQHFGDGTRLSIL.

This chain links TRBV11-3 with TRBJ2-2, with 8 bases lining up with TRBD2. CDR1 and CDR2 from the germline V gene are SGHNT and YENEEA. Unmatched junction bases numbered 2, after V lost 0 bases and J lost 2 bases. The CDR3 runs 16 residues. The CDR3 nucleotides are TGTGCCAGCAGCTTAGAGCGGGGGGCCAACACCGGGGAGCTGTTTTTT. Amino acid sequence: CASSLERGANTGELFF.

Only one count was recorded for this clone. The gene calls are TRBV27 and TRBJ2-5, with TRBD2 matching 7 bases. Germline V CDR1 and CDR2: MNHEY, SMNVEV (reference sequence). The CDR3 sequence is 15 residues long. J lost 7 bases, V lost 6 bases, and 14 bases had no gene match. This CDR3 is CASRPAGPSLGTQYF. The DNA of the CDR3 is TGTGCCAGCAGGCCAGCGGGACCTAGCCTTGGGACCCAGTACTTC.

The V and J genes are TRBV19 and TRBJ1-1, with 8 bases aligning to TRBD1. Germline V gives CDR1 LNHDA, CDR2 SQIVND (reference sequence). Germline trimming cut 5 bases from V and 5 bases from J; bases unmatched to any gene: 13. This CDR3 is built from 16 residues. Written as DNA, the CDR3 is TGTGCCAGTAGTTGGCTAGGCAGGGGGCGAGGGACTGAAGCTTTCTTT. Translation gives CASSWLGRGRGTEAFF.

This chain connects TRBV9 to TRBJ2-1; tentatively, D is TRBD2 (5 bases). V lost 4 bases to trimming and J lost 6 bases, with 17 bases between them. This CDR3 has 15 amino acids. The germline CDR1 and CDR2 sequences are SGDLS and YYNGEE. CDR3 sequence (DNA): TGTGCCAGCAGCTATGGACTTGCTCTTGCCAATGAGCAGTTCTTC. This translates into CASSYGLALANEQFF. Full variable domain (outside the CDR3, taken from reference TRBV9 and TRBJ2-1): DSGVTQTPKHLITATGQRVTLRCSPRSGDLSVYWYQQSLDQGLQFLIQYYNGEERAKGNILERFSAQQFPDLHSELNLSSLELGDSALYFCASSYGLALANEQFFGPGTRLTVL.

The chain couples TRBV7-9 to TRBJ1-2; the match to TRBD1 covers 7 bases. Germline V gene lookup returns CDR1 SEHNR and CDR2 FQNEAQ (reference sequence). V was clipped by 5 bases and J by 3 bases; unmatched bases: 6. The CDR3 is 14 residues long. The CDR3 reads CASSGGQDYYGYTF. The CDR3 DNA follows: TGTGCCAGCAGCGGCGGACAGGATTACTATGGCTACACCTTC.

The V and J genes are TRBV30 and TRBJ2-1, with 12 bases that match TRBD2. The trim removed 0 bases at V and 3 bases at J, leaving 12 bases unmatched. The CDR3 spans 19 residues. Germline values: CDR1 GTSNPN, CDR2 SVGIG (reference sequence). CDR3 sequence (DNA): TGTGCCTGGAGTGTACTGGGGCTAGCGGGGGGGCCTGGCTACAATGAGCAGTTCTTC. Translating gives CAWSVLGLAGGPGYNEQFF.

This chain uses TRBV18 with TRBJ2-1, with TRBD2 matching 12 bases. Trimming removed 5 bases from V and 5 bases from J; junction bases left unmatched: 4. The CDR3 runs to 15 residues. In germline, CDR1 is KGHSH, CDR2 LQKENI. The CDR3, as DNA: TGTGCCAGCTCAGACCTAGCGGGGGGGGACAATGAGCAGTTCTTC. Translated: CASSDLAGGDNEQFF.

The chain joins TRBV7-9 to TRBJ2-3; 9 nucleotides match TRBD2. The germline V gene has CDR1 SEHNR and CDR2 FQNEAQ (reference sequence). The CDR3 extends over 18 amino acids. V shed 3 bases, J shed 3 bases, and the junction held 13 bases outside the gene matches. CDR3 sequence: CASSFEAGGPIYTDTQYF. CDR3 nucleotide sequence: TGTGCCAGCAGCTTCGAGGCGGGGGGGCCAATATATACAGATACGCAGTATTTT.

The V gene is TRBV6-5, the J gene TRBJ1-2; the D is unclear. The CDR3 is 13 amino acids. Germline V lookup: CDR1 MNHEY, CDR2 SVGAGI. V dropped 8 bases and J dropped 8 bases, with 18 bases sitting between them. This CDR3 reads CASLPAGSRGYTF. CDR3 in DNA: TGTGCCAGCCTCCCGGCTGGGTCTAGGGGCTACACCTTC.

The V gene is TRBV11-2, the J gene TRBJ2-3; TRBD2 matches 13 bases. Trimming took 6 bases from V and 3 from J; bases not matched to a gene: 6. The length of the CDR3 is 16 residues. The V gene's germline CDR1 is SGHAT and CDR2 FQNNGV. The CDR3, as DNA: TGTGCCAGCAGGGAGACGACTAGCGGGAGGACAGATACGCAGTATTTT. It codes for CASRETTSGRTDTQYF.

V usage is TRBV11-2 and J usage is TRBJ2-7; 7 bases are shared with TRBD2. The CDR3 is 17 amino acids. Germline V CDR1 and CDR2: SGHAT, FQNNGV. V lost 4 bases and J lost 3; bases outside the gene matches: 15. As DNA, the CDR3 is TGTGCCAGCAGCTCGCCGAGGACGGGAGGTTCTTTCTACGAGCAGTACTTC. This codes for CASSSPRTGGSFYEQYF. Combining the CDR3 with reference TRBV11-2 and TRBJ2-7 gives the whole variable domain EAGVAQSPRYKIIEKRQSVAFWCNPISGHATLYWYQQILGQGPKLLIQFQNNGVVDDSQLPKDRFSAERLKGVDSTLKIQPAKLEDSAVYLCASSSPRTGGSFYEQYFGPGTRLTVT.

The chain recombines TRBV19 with TRBJ1-3, with 7 bases aligning to TRBD1. In germline, CDR1 is LNHDA, CDR2 SQIVND (reference sequence). This CDR3 has 14 amino acids. The V segment lost 6 bases and the J segment 2 bases; nucleotides outside the gene matches: 4. This CDR3 is CASRPGQTGNTIYF. Written as DNA, the CDR3 is TGTGCCAGTAGGCCGGGACAGACTGGAAACACCATATATTTT.

This clone was seen once. The chain couples TRBV10-3 to TRBJ1-1; 9 bases map to TRBD1. Germline loops: CDR1 ENHRY, CDR2 SYGVKD. Trimming removed 11 bases from V and 3 bases from J; junction bases left unmatched: 4. This CDR3 has 12 amino acids. The CDR3 DNA follows: TGTGCCGGCAGGACAGGGGACACTGAAGCTTTCTTT. Amino acids: CAGRTGDTEAFF.

This clone came up a few times. The genes are TRBV20-1 and TRBJ2-1; 10 bases line up with TRBD2. Per the germline V gene, CDR1 is DFQATT and CDR2 is SNEGSKA (reference sequence). Losses at the gene ends were 4 bases for V and 8 bases for J; bases not matched to a gene: 14. This CDR3 comprises 16 residues. The CDR3 coding sequence is TGCAGTGCTATTGATCTAGCGGGAGCGCCTAAGTATGAGCAGTTCTTC. Its protein product is CSAIDLAGAPKYEQFF.

V and J are TRBV5-1 and TRBJ2-3; 8 bases match TRBD1. CDR1 is SGHRS and CDR2 is YFSETQ in the germline V gene. V was pared by 4 bases and J by 3 bases, with 10 bases of the junction left unmatched. The CDR3 extends over 16 amino acids. The CDR3 DNA is TGCGCCAGCAGCGGAGTCGGACAGGGCCCTACAGATACGCAGTATTTT. Its translation is CASSGVGQGPTDTQYF.

The chain couples TRBV19 to TRBJ2-1; 7 bases match TRBD2. This CDR3 comprises 15 residues. Germline lookup yields CDR1 LNHDA and CDR2 SQIVND (reference sequence). Unmatched junction bases numbered 9, after V lost 1 base and J lost 9 bases. DNA for the CDR3: TGTGCCAGTAGTATAGTAGGCGTGGGGGGGAGTGAGCAGTTCTTC. Protein sequence: CASSIVGVGGSEQFF.

The V gene is TRBV9, the J gene TRBJ1-1, with 8 bases matching TRBD1. With V trimmed by 3 bases and J by 8 bases, 9 bases remained unmatched. There are 14 residues in the CDR3. Germline CDR1 is SGDLS and CDR2 is YYNGEE. CDR3: CASSALQGGLEAFF. In DNA, the CDR3 is TGTGCCAGCAGCGCCCTACAGGGGGGTCTCGAAGCTTTCTTT.

The rearrangement links TRBV10-1 to TRBJ2-1; 8 bases are a match to TRBD2. The CDR3 is made up of 14 amino acids. The germline gives CDR1 WNHNN, CDR2 SYGVQD (reference sequence). Trimming cost V 5 bases and J 5 bases; bases outside gene matches: 5. The CDR3 DNA reads TGCGCCAGCAGTCGACTAGCGCAAGACAATGAGCAGTTCTTC. It yields the protein CASSRLAQDNEQFF.

This clone was detected once. This chain joins TRBV5-4 and TRBJ1-2, with TRBD1 as a possible D gene (5 bases). Trimming took 3 bases from V and 0 from J, leaving 18 bases between them. CDR3 length equals 17 residues. Germline values: CDR1 SGHNT, CDR2 YYREEE (reference sequence). Here the CDR3 DNA reads TGTGCCAGCAGCTCGGTGCAGGGTTTGGGATCTAACTATGGCTACACCTTC. Translation gives CASSSVQGLGSNYGYTF.

V is TRBV9 and J is TRBJ1-1, with D unclear. CDR3 length: 13 residues. Trimming left V 4 bases short and J 3 bases short, with 10 bases between. The germline V gene has CDR1 SGDLS and CDR2 YYNGEE. The CDR3 is CASSSPFDTEAFF. In DNA, the CDR3 is TGTGCCAGCAGCTCTCCTTTCGACACTGAAGCTTTCTTT.

This chain links TRBV14 with TRBJ2-1, with TRBD1 identical over 7 bases. The germline CDR1 and CDR2 sequences are SGHDN and FVKESK. The CDR3 consists of 14 residues. V gave up 4 bases and J gave up 10 bases; unmatched junction bases: 10. CDR3 bases: TGTGCCAGCAGCCGCCTACAGGGGCTCGGGGAGCAGTTCTTC. It translates to CASSRLQGLGEQFF.